This T cell receptor (beta chain) was profiled in a study of blood T cell repertoires in COVID-19. Method: immunoSEQ multiplex PCR; TCRdb's copy keeps in-frame clones and lacks some. Here the sample spans some 200,000 clones, roughly 87% being singletons. The CDR3 totals 15 residues. CDR1 and CDR2 from the germline V gene are LGHNA and YNFKEQ. The V gene lost 0 bases and the J gene lost 7 bases, with 12 bases spanning the gap. This chain connects TRBV4-2 to TRBJ1-4, with unresolved D. This TCR came from a man between 60 and 70 years old with active or convalescent COVID-19. What was sequenced was peripheral blood. CDR3 region: CASSQDMSTLEKLFF. For the CDR3, the DNA is TGTGCCAGCAGCCAAGATATGAGTACTCTTGAAAAACTGTTTTTT.